The 17 T cell receptor beta chains below were found in one sample sequenced in a study of T cells in narcolepsy. The table came from immunoSEQ multiplex PCR; TCRdb's copy has only in-frame clones and leaves some out. The profile shows tens of thousands of clones, roughly 77% of them singletons. Sequencing input: CD45RA- memory CD4+ T cells from PBMCs. These receptor sequences come from a human donor with narcolepsy.

This clone showed up just a few times. J is TRBJ1-6 and V is TRBV18; 9 bases align to TRBD1. With 5 bases clipped from V and 8 bases from J, the junction kept 4 bases outside the gene matches. There are 14 residues in the CDR3. Germline-derived CDR1 and CDR2 are KGHSH and LQKENI. CDR3 sequence (DNA): TGTGCCAGCTCAGCGACAGGGGGGGATTCACCCCTCCACTTT. It specifies CASSATGGDSPLHF. Variable domain in full (rest from reference TRBV18 and TRBJ1-6): NAGVMQNPRHLVRRRGQEARLRCSPMKGHSHVYWYRQLPEEGLKFMVYLQKENIIDESGMPKERFSAEFPKEGPSILRIQQVVRGDSAAYFCASSATGGDSPLHFGNGTRLTVT.

CDR3 DNA: TGTGCCAGCTCACCCGGGACAGGGCCCCCGAACACCGGGGAGCTGTTTTTT. This codes for CASSPGTGPPNTGELFF. The chain links TRBV18 to TRBJ2-2, with 9 bases identical to TRBD1. There are 17 residues in the CDR3. Germline CDR1 reads KGHSH; CDR2 reads LQKENI. With 3 bases clipped from V and 0 bases from J, the junction kept 5 bases outside the gene matches.

The chain recombines TRBV28 with TRBJ2-7; 9 nucleotides match TRBD1. Germline V lookup: CDR1 MDHEN, CDR2 SYDVKM. This CDR3 region has 14 residues. V was clipped by 5 bases and J by 6 bases; unmatched bases: 8. Written as DNA, the CDR3 is TGTGCCAGCAGTCGACCGGGACAGGGTGGCGAGCAGTACTTC. It yields the protein CASSRPGQGGEQYF.

The chain employs TRBV6-6 and TRBJ1-5; 7 bases line up with TRBD1. Germline trimming cut 4 bases from V and 2 bases from J; bases unmatched to any gene: 8. The CDR3 sequence is 16 residues long. Per germline, CDR1 MNHNY and CDR2 SVGAGI (reference sequence). The CDR3 DNA reads as TGTGCCAGCAGTTCAGTACAGGGGAAAGGCAATCAGCCCCAGCATTTT. Translated, it gives CASSSVQGKGNQPQHF.

The V call is TRBV11-2, the J call TRBJ2-1; TRBD2 aligns across 10 bases. The V gene end was trimmed by 5 bases and the J gene end by 5 bases; junction bases not matched to a gene: 12. The CDR3 length is 17 residues. The V gene's germline CDR1 is SGHAT and CDR2 FQNNGV. The CDR3 is CASSLRAGTSVHNEQFF. The CDR3 DNA reads TGTGCCAGCAGCCTACGAGCCGGGACTAGCGTCCACAATGAGCAGTTCTTC.

The chain is built from TRBV7-8 and TRBJ2-5, with D possibly TRBD2 on 6 matching bases. Looked up from germline, CDR1 is SGHVS and CDR2 is FQNEAQ. V lost 2 bases and J 5 bases, leaving 15 bases between the germline ends. The CDR3 runs 15 residues. CDR3 bases: TGTGCCAGCAGCTTATTGCCGGGAGTAACGGAGACCCAGTACTTC. The encoded protein is CASSLLPGVTETQYF.

The rearrangement links TRBV19 to TRBJ1-1; D is perhaps TRBD1 (5 bases). V lost 6 bases and J 1 base, leaving 9 bases between the germline ends. The length of the CDR3 is 13 residues. CDR1 is LNHDA, CDR2 SQIVND, per germline (reference sequence). The CDR3 DNA is TGTGCCAGTAGCTATGGACAGAACACTGAAGCTTTCTTT. This gives the protein CASSYGQNTEAFF. The whole variable domain, remainder taken from reference TRBV19 and TRBJ1-1, is DGGITQSPKYLFRKEGQNVTLSCEQNLNHDAMYWYRQDPGQGLRLIYYSQIVNDFQKGDIAEGYSVSREKKESFPLTVTSAQKNPTAFYLCASSYGQNTEAFFGQGTRLTVV.

This clone showed up just a few times. The chain combines TRBV7-2 with TRBJ2-3; 13 bases fit TRBD2. CDR1 is SGHTA, CDR2 FQGNSA, per germline. The CDR3 covers 17 residues. J was trimmed by 2 bases and V by 1 base; bases with no gene match: 3. CDR3 loop: CASSLVLAGGITDTQYF. CDR3 bases: TGTGCCAGCAGCTTAGTACTAGCGGGAGGGATCACAGATACGCAGTATTTT.

The chain carries TRBV5-1 and TRBJ1-1; D unclear. The V gene lost 4 bases and the J gene lost 0 bases, with 7 bases spanning the gap. The CDR3 is 13 amino acids. Germline assignment: CDR1 SGHRS and CDR2 YFSETQ. CDR3 DNA sequence: TGCGCCAGCAGCCGCGAGTTGAACACTGAAGCTTTCTTT. Translation: CASSRELNTEAFF.

The sample holds one count of this clone. The J gene is TRBJ1-2, the V gene TRBV5-4, with D hard to call. CDR1 is SGHNT and CDR2 is YYREEE in the germline V gene (reference sequence). Trimming took 3 bases from V and 8 from J, leaving 11 bases between them. The CDR3 contains 12 residues. As DNA, the CDR3 is TGTGCCAGCAGCTATTCACTGGGGGGCTACACCTTC. This gives the protein CASSYSLGGYTF.

This sequence joins TRBV19 and TRBJ2-7, with D perhaps TRBD1 or TRBD2 (6 bases each). Germline-derived CDR1 and CDR2 are LNHDA and SQIVND (reference sequence). Trimming pared 7 bases from V and 6 bases from J, leaving 22 bases between. This CDR3 region has 15 residues. The CDR3 loop is CASTESTGGLGEQYF. The CDR3 DNA is TGTGCCAGTACTGAGTCCACCGGGGGCCTGGGCGAGCAGTACTTC.

This sequence joins TRBV7-2 and TRBJ2-7; D gene uncertain. Per the germline V gene, CDR1 is SGHTA and CDR2 is FQGNSA. This CDR3 has 13 residues. Trimming removed 4 bases at V and 5 bases at J, with 12 bases between. CDR3 nucleotide sequence: TGTGCCAGCAGCTGGCGGCCTGGGGACGAGCAGTACTTC. It translates to CASSWRPGDEQYF.

The chain employs TRBV4-1 and TRBJ2-1; a weak D match, TRBD1 (5 bases). Trimming shortened V by 1 base and J by 8 bases, and 21 bases separated the two germline ends. The germline V gene has CDR1 MGHRA and CDR2 YSYEKL. The CDR3 has 17 residues. The CDR3 sequence: CASSQGGNLGSTDEQFF. CDR3 sequence (DNA): TGCGCCAGCAGCCAAGGGGGCAATTTGGGATCTACGGATGAGCAGTTCTTC.

CDR3: CASSSSQGNTEAFF. CDR3 bases: TGCGCCAGCAGCTCCTCACAGGGGAACACTGAAGCTTTCTTT. V usage is TRBV5-1 and J usage is TRBJ1-1; possibly TRBD1 for D (6 bases). The CDR3 contains 14 residues. The V gene's germline CDR1 is SGHRS and CDR2 YFSETQ. The germline V and J ends were trimmed by 3 bases and 1 base, with 10 bases remaining between them.

This chain connects TRBV30 to TRBJ1-3; possible D gene TRBD1, 6 bases. The CDR3 loop spans 15 amino acids. Trimming stripped 8 bases from V and 0 bases from J, with 17 bases between. Per the germline V gene, CDR1 is GTSNPN and CDR2 is SVGIG (reference sequence). The DNA for the CDR3 is TGTGCCGGAAGCGTAGGGGGACACTCTGGAAACACCATATATTTT. This encodes CAGSVGGHSGNTIYF.

DNA of the CDR3: TGTGCCAGCAGTTCTAGGGTAGCGGGAGGCTACAATGAGCAGTTCTTC. It specifies CASSSRVAGGYNEQFF. The chain has TRBV27 and TRBJ2-1, with 10 positions matching TRBD2. The CDR3 runs to 16 residues. With 4 bases clipped from V and 3 bases from J, the junction kept 6 bases outside the gene matches. The germline V gene encodes CDR1 MNHEY and CDR2 SMNVEV (reference sequence).

This clone was seen more than once but under ten times. This chain links TRBV6-5 with TRBJ2-7; possibly TRBD2 for D (5 bases). CDR3 length equals 15 residues. CDR1 is MNHEY and CDR2 is SVGAGI in the germline V gene. V lost 6 bases, J lost 2 bases, and 17 bases lay in between. The CDR3 DNA reads as TGTGCCAGCAGGAAGGGAGTTGGTCTAACCTACGAGCAGTACTTC. Its translation: CASRKGVGLTYEQYF.